These T cell receptor beta chains were read from a single sample in a study of blood T cell repertoires in COVID-19. Using immunoSEQ multiplex PCR, the repertoire was profiled, and TCRdb retains in-frame clones only, with some absent. The sample holds about 430,000 clones; approximately 88% are singletons and the top ten take over 0.9%. Sequencing was done on a sample of PBMCs or T cells enriched from blood (not recorded which). The receptor set was obtained from a woman in her 30s with acute COVID-19. CDR3s include the opening cysteine and the closing phenylalanine or tryptophan. The order of the fields is clone size, V gene, J gene, D gene, CDR3 DNA, CDR3 protein. A D gene is named only where the DNA matches it firmly. Rows give clone size only sometimes, using once, few, many, or a class for an expanded clone.

abundance: .; v_gene: TRBV6-5; j_gene: TRBJ1-4; d_gene: .; CDR3nt: TGTGCCAGCCGGGGAGCAACTAATGAAAAACTGTTTTTT; CDR3aa: CASRGATNEKLFF
abundance: .; v_gene: TRBV5-1; j_gene: TRBJ2-3; d_gene: TRBD2; CDR3nt: TGCGCCAGCAGCTTGAAGCCCAAAACTAGCGGAAAAGCAGATACGCAGTATTTT; CDR3aa: CASSLKPKTSGKADTQYF
abundance: .; v_gene: TRBV2; j_gene: TRBJ2-1; d_gene: .; CDR3nt: TGTGCCAGCCGCCCGCGGCGGGCCCTTAGCTCCTACAATGAGCAGTTCTTC; CDR3aa: CASRPRRALSSYNEQFF
abundance: .; v_gene: TRBV6-6; j_gene: TRBJ1-1; d_gene: .; CDR3nt: TGTGCCAGCCGGGACGTTACAAAGGGGGACACTGAAGCTTTCTTT; CDR3aa: CASRDVTKGDTEAFF
abundance: .; v_gene: TRBV27; j_gene: TRBJ2-2; d_gene: TRBD1; CDR3nt: TGTGCCAGCAACTGGGACAGATTATCCACCGGGGAGCTGTTTTTT; CDR3aa: CASNWDRLSTGELFF
abundance: .; v_gene: TRBV7-8; j_gene: TRBJ1-1; d_gene: TRBD1; CDR3nt: TGTGCCAGCAGCTTAGGACAGGGGGTGAACACTGAAGCTTTCTTT; CDR3aa: CASSLGQGVNTEAFF
abundance: once; v_gene: TRBV5-1; j_gene: TRBJ2-7; d_gene: .; CDR3nt: TGCGCCAGCAGCGCGGGACAGCCCCTTATCTACGAGCAGTACTTC; CDR3aa: CASSAGQPLIYEQYF
abundance: .; v_gene: TRBV29-1; j_gene: TRBJ2-1; d_gene: TRBD2; CDR3nt: TGCAGCGTCGTAGCGGGGGGGAACAATGAGCAGTTCTTC; CDR3aa: CSVVAGGNNEQFF
abundance: .; v_gene: TRBV18; j_gene: TRBJ1-1; d_gene: .; CDR3nt: TGTGCCAGCTCACCGAATACAGAGAACACTGAAGCTTTCTTT; CDR3aa: CASSPNTENTEAFF
abundance: .; v_gene: TRBV7-2; j_gene: TRBJ1-5; d_gene: TRBD1; CDR3nt: TGTGCCAGCAGCCTCCAGGGGGCGGGTAATCAGCCCCAGCATTTT; CDR3aa: CASSLQGAGNQPQHF
abundance: .; v_gene: TRBV9; j_gene: TRBJ1-5; d_gene: .; CDR3nt: TGTGCCGCCTCTCGGCAGCGGAATCAGCCCCAGCATTTT; CDR3aa: CAASRQRNQPQHF
abundance: .; v_gene: TRBV5-6; j_gene: TRBJ2-7; d_gene: TRBD1; CDR3nt: TGTGCCAGCAGCGCGGGGACAGGCGGCTACGAGCAGTACTTC; CDR3aa: CASSAGTGGYEQYF
abundance: .; v_gene: TRBV2; j_gene: TRBJ1-1; d_gene: TRBD1; CDR3nt: TGTGCCAGCAGGGACAGACAGGGGGTAAGGAACACTGAAGCTTTCTTT; CDR3aa: CASRDRQGVRNTEAFF
abundance: .; v_gene: TRBV9; j_gene: TRBJ2-7; d_gene: .; CDR3nt: TGTGCCAGCAGCGTAAAACCCGGGAGCTCCTACGAGCAGTACTTC; CDR3aa: CASSVKPGSSYEQYF
abundance: .; v_gene: TRBV5-1; j_gene: TRBJ1-4; d_gene: TRBD1; CDR3nt: TGCGCCAGCAGCCCTGAGACAGGGCGGGAAAAACTGTTTTTT; CDR3aa: CASSPETGREKLFF
abundance: .; v_gene: TRBV19; j_gene: TRBJ2-1; d_gene: TRBD2; CDR3nt: TGTGCCAGTAGACTAGCGGGGGGTCCGTACAATGAGCAGTTCTTC; CDR3aa: CASRLAGGPYNEQFF
abundance: .; v_gene: TRBV5-6; j_gene: TRBJ2-7; d_gene: TRBD2; CDR3nt: TGTGCCAGCAGCTTCGGGGGAGGGGAGCAGTACTTC; CDR3aa: CASSFGGGEQYF
abundance: .; v_gene: TRBV15; j_gene: TRBJ2-1; d_gene: .; CDR3nt: TGTGCCACCAGCTCTCGGACTGGAGTCCATGAGCAGTTCTTC; CDR3aa: CATSSRTGVHEQFF
abundance: .; v_gene: TRBV27; j_gene: TRBJ1-2; d_gene: .; CDR3nt: TGTGCCAGCAGTTTTAATTCCAACTATGGCTACACCTTC; CDR3aa: CASSFNSNYGYTF
abundance: .; v_gene: TRBV30; j_gene: TRBJ1-1; d_gene: .; CDR3nt: TGTGCCTGGAGCGGGGGGATCATGAACACTGAAGCTTTCTTT; CDR3aa: CAWSGGIMNTEAFF
abundance: .; v_gene: TRBV5-1; j_gene: TRBJ2-3; d_gene: TRBD2; CDR3nt: TGCGCCAGCAGCTTGGGGACGGGGGGGCCAGATACGCAGTATTTT; CDR3aa: CASSLGTGGPDTQYF
abundance: .; v_gene: TRBV30; j_gene: TRBJ2-7; d_gene: .; CDR3nt: TGTGCCGGTAAAATCCGGGGTAATTCCTACGAGCAGTACTTC; CDR3aa: CAGKIRGNSYEQYF
abundance: .; v_gene: TRBV5-6; j_gene: TRBJ2-7; d_gene: .; CDR3nt: TGTGCCAGCAGCGTTGGGGGGACAGCCTCCTACGAGCAGTACTTC; CDR3aa: CASSVGGTASYEQYF
abundance: .; v_gene: TRBV4-3; j_gene: TRBJ2-3; d_gene: .; CDR3nt: TGCGCCAGCAGCCAAGAAAGGACCTCGAGGAGGGGGTATTTT; CDR3aa: CASSQERTSRRGYF
abundance: .; v_gene: TRBV7-2; j_gene: TRBJ1-3; d_gene: .; CDR3nt: TGTGCCAGCAGCGGAGGGGCAAACGGAAACACCATATATTTT; CDR3aa: CASSGGANGNTIYF
abundance: .; v_gene: TRBV5-1; j_gene: TRBJ2-3; d_gene: TRBD2; CDR3nt: TGCGCCAGCAGCTCCGGGACTAGCGGGGGGGCCGCAGATACGCAGTATTTT; CDR3aa: CASSSGTSGGAADTQYF
abundance: .; v_gene: TRBV2; j_gene: TRBJ2-7; d_gene: TRBD1; CDR3nt: TGTGCCAGCAAGTGGGACAGGGATGGCTACGAGCAGTACTTC; CDR3aa: CASKWDRDGYEQYF
abundance: .; v_gene: TRBV7-9; j_gene: TRBJ1-1; d_gene: .; CDR3nt: TGTGCCAGCAGCCCAGGGCCCATGAACACTGAAGCTTTCTTT; CDR3aa: CASSPGPMNTEAFF
abundance: .; v_gene: TRBV7-3; j_gene: TRBJ1-1; d_gene: .; CDR3nt: TGTGCCAGCAGCTTAAAGAGAGGCACTGAAGCTTTCTTT; CDR3aa: CASSLKRGTEAFF
abundance: .; v_gene: TRBV29-1; j_gene: TRBJ1-1; d_gene: .; CDR3nt: TGCAGCGTTGGGATCGGGGGTACTGAAGCTTTCTTT; CDR3aa: CSVGIGGTEAFF
abundance: .; v_gene: TRBV28; j_gene: TRBJ2-7; d_gene: TRBD1; CDR3nt: TGTGCCAGCAGTTCCTCAGGGGGCTACGAGCAGTACTTC; CDR3aa: CASSSSGGYEQYF
abundance: .; v_gene: TRBV19; j_gene: TRBJ1-2; d_gene: TRBD1; CDR3nt: TGTGCCAGTAGTACCGGGACAGGGTATAATGGCTACACCTTC; CDR3aa: CASSTGTGYNGYTF
abundance: once; v_gene: TRBV3-1/TRBV3-2; j_gene: TRBJ2-7; d_gene: TRBD1; CDR3nt: TGTGCCAGCAGCCAATTGGGGACAGGCTCCTACGAGCAGTACTTC; CDR3aa: CASSQLGTGSYEQYF
abundance: .; v_gene: TRBV24-1; j_gene: TRBJ2-5; d_gene: .; CDR3nt: TGTGCCACCAGTGATTTTCGACAGCGTCAAGAGACCCAGTACTTC; CDR3aa: CATSDFRQRQETQYF
abundance: .; v_gene: TRBV19; j_gene: TRBJ2-7; d_gene: .; CDR3nt: TGTGCCAGTAGTCTCAGGCCCTACGAGCAGTACTTC; CDR3aa: CASSLRPYEQYF
abundance: .; v_gene: TRBV12-3/TRBV12-4; j_gene: TRBJ1-1; d_gene: .; CDR3nt: TGTGCCAGCAGCCAGGACAGCTACACTGAAGCTTTCTTT; CDR3aa: CASSQDSYTEAFF
abundance: .; v_gene: TRBV4-1; j_gene: TRBJ2-7; d_gene: TRBD1; CDR3nt: TGCGCCAGCAGCCACCCGCGAGGGGACAGCCCTTCGGGCACCTACGAGCAGTACTTC; CDR3aa: CASSHPRGDSPSGTYEQYF
abundance: .; v_gene: TRBV30; j_gene: TRBJ2-1; d_gene: .; CDR3nt: TGTGCCTGGAGTCCTAGCTACAATGAGCAGTTCTTC; CDR3aa: CAWSPSYNEQFF
abundance: .; v_gene: TRBV19; j_gene: TRBJ2-1; d_gene: .; CDR3nt: TGTGCCAGTAGTATCCTTCACATCTCCCAAAGCGGGAATGAGCAGTTCTTC; CDR3aa: CASSILHISQSGNEQFF
abundance: once; v_gene: TRBV21-1; j_gene: TRBJ1-4; d_gene: .; CDR3nt: TGTGCCAGCAGCAAAGTAATGAGACAGGGGTATGAAAAACTGTTTTTT; CDR3aa: CASSKVMRQGYEKLFF
abundance: once; v_gene: TRBV30; j_gene: TRBJ1-5; d_gene: TRBD1; CDR3nt: TGTGCCTGGAGTGGGGGACAGGGAAACAATCAGCCCCAGCATTTT; CDR3aa: CAWSGGQGNNQPQHF
abundance: .; v_gene: TRBV9; j_gene: TRBJ2-5; d_gene: TRBD2; CDR3nt: TGTGCCAGCAGCTCCTCTCTGACGGGGGGACAAGAGACCCAGTACTTC; CDR3aa: CASSSSLTGGQETQYF
abundance: .; v_gene: TRBV3-1/TRBV3-2; j_gene: TRBJ2-7; d_gene: .; CDR3nt: TGTGCCAGCAGCCCTCGGGGGGCCATCGAGCAGTACTTC; CDR3aa: CASSPRGAIEQYF
abundance: .; v_gene: TRBV9; j_gene: TRBJ2-2; d_gene: .; CDR3nt: TGTGCCAGCAGCGTAGAACAGGGTAGGGCCGGGGAGCTGTTTTTT; CDR3aa: CASSVEQGRAGELFF
abundance: .; v_gene: TRBV5-6; j_gene: TRBJ2-5; d_gene: .; CDR3nt: TGTGCCAGCAGCGCCGTCGGGTGGGAGACCCAGTACTTC; CDR3aa: CASSAVGWETQYF
abundance: .; v_gene: TRBV24-1; j_gene: TRBJ1-5; d_gene: .; CDR3nt: TGTGCCACCAGTCAGGCTGGGAGTCAGCCCCAGCATTTT; CDR3aa: CATSQAGSQPQHF
abundance: .; v_gene: TRBV27; j_gene: TRBJ2-2; d_gene: .; CDR3nt: TGTGCCAGTGGGCAGGGCAACACCGGGGAGCTGTTTTTT; CDR3aa: CASGQGNTGELFF